This entry is about one T cell receptor (beta chain). In this sample, this clonotype turned up a few times. Its target antigen remains unknown. A read error is possible here, since a much larger clone lies one base away. The CDR3 goes from the cysteine to the phenylalanine over 12 residues. Left in the record is the CDR3 DNA by itself, 36 bases read in frame from the first base. Cut back by 3 bases and 13 bases, the V and J ends lie 13 bases apart. The CDR1 and CDR2 encoded by the germline V gene are ENHRY and SYGVKD. Libraries were prepared through 5' RACE. The sample was run on an Illumina HiSeq 2500. The second PCR ran for about 6 to 12 cycles and used a J-beta primer mix along with a sample-barcoded 5' primer. A unique molecular identifier was introduced onto each TCR beta cDNA molecule by a template-switch 5' adaptor carrying 12 random nucleotides. At least 2.5 million CDR3-containing paired-end reads were obtained from each sample. All of the RNA was converted into first-strand cDNA using the Mint cDNA synthesis kit, with a TRBC-specific oligonucleotide serving as the primer. Following uracil-DNA glycosylase treatment, a first 18-cycle PCR with universal primers M1SS and BC2_uni_R was performed on all cDNA. The paper's data handling went like this. For normalization, 1 million high-quality reads, each with a distinct molecular identifier, were randomly selected from each sample. Instead of being binned into consensus sequences, reads with shared molecular identifiers were discarded. MiTCR, with a Q25 quality threshold and the strictest error-elimination algorithm, was used for CDR3 identification, clonotype clustering and error correction. A nonparametric unseen species model with Euler transformation was used to estimate a lower bound on total TCR beta diversity. TCRdb trimmed public reads at Q25 via fastp, called clones via MiXCR and kept in-frame beta chains. Rows matching on CDR3 protein sequence are summarized as one entry with the most common DNA and genes. The V and J calls here are based on TCRdb, not the publication. The sample yields about 1.7 million distinct CDR3 sequences; about 30% were counted once. The ten largest make up 7.7% of the sample.

Systemically healthy Caucasian individuals from Russia, 35 to 50 in total and aged about 6 to 95 years, were included as donors. Approximately 9.3 milliliters of peripheral blood were drawn from each donor into EDTA-treated Vacutainer tubes. Ficoll-Paque density-gradient centrifugation was used to isolate PBMCs, with at least 6 million per sample. Total RNA was extracted from PBMCs with Trizol reagent, with at least 5 micrograms obtained per sample. For every donor, flow cytometry on a PBMC aliquot measured the percentage of naive CD45RAhigh/CD27high T cells. The data were taken from a study of blood T cells in healthy people across ages (dated by TCRdb to 2014 to 2015). For the wider study: In model experiments, template switching captured about one uniquely barcoded TCR beta cDNA molecule for every two T cells. To avoid experimental bias, donors of different ages were distributed randomly across sequencing lanes. The donors were split into four age groups: young (average about 15 years), middle-aged (around 40), aged (62) and long-lived (roughly 80). Using deep sequencing normalized with unique cDNA molecular identifiers, the study measured how TCR beta repertoire diversity changes with age. Using the same blood draw, the study looked at two additional independent replicas of 1 million unique cDNA reads for two donors, one aged 18 to 30 and the other aged 80 or older. Overall study results and their limits: Conclusive comparison of naive and antigen-experienced compartments was prevented by the profiling of bulk unsorted PBMCs. Because donor CMV infection status was unknown, age-related changes in expanded clonotypes were potentially confounded. Estimates of total diversity based on one million sequenced T cells were regarded as lower bounds and as underestimates. As age increased, observed TCR beta diversity per million T cells dropped in a roughly linear way, and a significant reduction was already evident by age 40. Compared with the aged group, more naive CD4+ T cells, fewer expanded clones and increased TCR diversity were shown by the long-lived group, suggesting age selection. Observed TCR beta diversity correlated strongly with the percentage of naive T cells measured by flow cytometry.

Rearrangement joined TRBV10-3 to TRBJ2-4, with no D gene named confidently. Material for sequencing was blood. The receptor's source is a woman aged 25 to 45 in good health. Here the CDR3 is given as CAISDSVGEQYF. The DNA sequence follows: TGTGCCATCAGTGACAGCGTCGGTGAGCAGTACTTC.